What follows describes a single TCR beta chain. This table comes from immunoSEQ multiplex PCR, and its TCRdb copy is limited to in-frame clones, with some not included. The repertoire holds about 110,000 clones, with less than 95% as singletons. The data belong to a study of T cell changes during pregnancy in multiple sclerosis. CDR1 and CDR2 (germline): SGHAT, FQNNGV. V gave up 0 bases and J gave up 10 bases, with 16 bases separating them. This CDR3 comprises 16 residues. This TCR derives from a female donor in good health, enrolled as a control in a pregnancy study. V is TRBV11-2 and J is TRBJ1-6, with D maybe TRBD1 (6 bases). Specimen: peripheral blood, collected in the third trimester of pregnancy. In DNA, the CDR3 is TGTGCCAGCAGCTTAGATAGGTCGCAGGGGATATCACCCCTCCACTTT. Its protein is CASSLDRSQGISPLHF.